This T cell receptor beta chain emerged from a study of cytomegalovirus exposure and HLA in healthy donors. Study-level information: The approximately 700 first-cohort repertoires shared a platform with the approximately 110 validation repertoires, as reported in a later analysis. Study-level findings and limits: In vitro checks showed that a few CMV-associated chains really do target CMV antigens. The study found most TCR sequences rare, yet found some public TCRs in many donors. Cytomegalovirus-associated TCR beta chains were listed, numbering 164.

To note about this clone: Antigen specificity is unknown.

V was cut by 5 bases and J by 6 bases, with 9 bases left in between. The CDR3 runs to 12 residues. The germline V gene encodes CDR1 SGHNT and CDR2 YYREEE (reference sequence). Clones were read by immunoSEQ multiplex PCR, and TCRdb kept only the in-frame ones, dropping some. The data hold under 200,000 clones, with 95% to 97% observed a single time. This TCR came from a woman aged 18-30 years in good health and CMV-seronegative. V and J are TRBV5-4 and TRBJ2-1; D is ambiguous. Sequenced input: PBMCs. As DNA, the CDR3 is TGTGCCAGCAGAGCCGACTCCAATGAGCAGTTCTTC. Protein sequence: CASRADSNEQFF.